These 21 T cell receptor beta chains share one sample of origin, sequenced in a study of STAT5B mutations in CD4+ large granular lymphocyte leukemia. Measured with immunoSEQ multiplex PCR; TCRdb has only the in-frame clones, and not every one. The data show 45,000 to 55,000 clones, about 70% seen once. The material sequenced was CD4+ T cells from blood buffy coats. These receptors all come from a human donor in good health.

This chain links TRBV10-3 with TRBJ1-2, with D unclear. Per the germline V gene, CDR1 is ENHRY and CDR2 is SYGVKD. CDR3 length: 12 amino acids. V lost 2 bases to trimming and J lost 5 bases, with 6 bases between them. The CDR3 DNA is TGTGCCATCAGTGAGGGCACTTATGGCTACACCTTC. Protein: CAISEGTYGYTF.

This clone was seen a few times. V usage is TRBV27 and J usage is TRBJ1-4; 7 bases align to TRBD1. Germline CDR1 reads MNHEY; CDR2 reads SMNVEV (reference sequence). CDR3 length: 15 residues. The V gene end was trimmed by 4 bases and the J gene end by 1 base; junction bases not matched to a gene: 3. The CDR3 spells CASSSQGGTNEKLFF. In DNA form, the CDR3 reads TGTGCCAGCAGTTCGCAGGGGGGAACTAATGAAAAACTGTTTTTT.

The chain uses TRBV6-1 and TRBJ1-4, with D maybe TRBD1 (6 bases). This CDR3 region has 15 residues. The ends were cut back, 9 bases at V and 4 bases at J, with 18 bases in the middle. Germline CDR1 is MNHNS and CDR2 is SASEGT. DNA of the CDR3: TGTGCCAGTTCCCTCCTGGGGGCAGGTAATGAAAAACTGTTTTTT. The encoded protein is CASSLLGAGNEKLFF.

The chain employs TRBV6-1 and TRBJ1-6, with 7 bases lining up with TRBD1. CDR1 is MNHNS and CDR2 is SASEGT in the germline V gene. With 10 bases clipped from V and 0 bases from J, the junction kept 6 bases outside the gene matches. This CDR3 is 15 amino acids long. This CDR3 is CATRDSLSYNSPLHF. DNA for the CDR3: TGTGCCACCCGGGACAGCCTCTCCTATAATTCACCCCTCCACTTT.

The chain recombines TRBV5-5 with TRBJ2-6; D gene uncertain. With 3 bases removed from V and 2 bases from J, the gap between germline ends came to 12 bases. The germline V gene has CDR1 SGHKS and CDR2 YYEKEE (reference sequence). The CDR3 length is 16 residues. The CDR3 loop reads CASSSARVTGANVLTF. CDR3 nucleotides: TGTGCCAGCAGCTCCGCACGGGTAACTGGGGCCAACGTCCTGACTTTC.

The gene calls are TRBV29-1 and TRBJ1-4, with D uncertain. Deletions cut 7 bases from V and 1 base from J, with 10 bases between. The germline V gene encodes CDR1 SQVTM and CDR2 ANQGSEA. The CDR3 runs 13 residues. In DNA, the CDR3 is TGCAGCGCCGGGGAGGGAACTAATGAAAAACTGTTTTTT. Translating it yields CSAGEGTNEKLFF.

The V call is TRBV13, the J call TRBJ2-5, with D hard to call. Germline lookup yields CDR1 PRHDT and CDR2 FYEKMQ (reference sequence). V was cut by 0 bases and J by 5 bases, with 7 bases left in between. The CDR3 loop spans 13 amino acids. As DNA, the CDR3 is TGTGCCAGCAGCTTAGGCCGAGACGAGACCCAGTACTTC. Its protein is CASSLGRDETQYF.

This clone was observed once. The rearrangement uses TRBV5-1 and TRBJ2-5; D unresolved. Trimming took 4 bases from V and 2 from J, leaving 15 bases between them. The germline V gene encodes CDR1 SGHRS and CDR2 YFSETQ. The CDR3 extends over 15 amino acids. The CDR3 loop reads CASSQVTGGQETQYF. The CDR3 coding sequence is TGCGCCAGCAGCCAAGTAACCGGTGGGCAAGAGACCCAGTACTTC.

The chain combines TRBV15 with TRBJ2-2, with 14 nucleotides matching TRBD2. Germline V CDR1 and CDR2: LNHNV, YYDKDF (reference sequence). V shed 1 base and J 7 bases; nucleotides not matched to a gene: 11. This CDR3 is built from 19 residues. The CDR3 region has the DNA TGTGCCACCAGCAGAGGTTTCCCCGGGACTAGCGGGGGTGTCGGGGAGCTGTTTTTT. Amino acids: CATSRGFPGTSGGVGELFF.

V and J are TRBV28 and TRBJ1-5; D might be TRBD1 (5 bases). V lost 4 bases, J lost 4 bases, and 14 bases lay in between. The CDR3 has 15 amino acids. CDR1 MDHEN and CDR2 SYDVKM come from the germline V gene. For the CDR3, the DNA is TGTGCCAGCAGTTCGACAGATTTGGGTAATCAGCCCCAGCATTTT. This gives the protein CASSSTDLGNQPQHF.

This chain uses TRBV19 with TRBJ2-3, with TRBD2 matching over 11 bases. V shed 4 bases and J 6 bases; nucleotides not matched to a gene: 18. The germline CDR1 and CDR2 sequences are LNHDA and SQIVND (reference sequence). The CDR3 is 19 residues long. CDR3 nucleotides: TGTGCCAGTAGTACCAGAGGAGAAGGGACTAGCGGTCCTGTCGATACGCAGTATTTT. This gives the protein CASSTRGEGTSGPVDTQYF.

This clone appeared once. Other DNA variants within this sample encode the same CDR3. The chain couples TRBV5-6 to TRBJ2-4; tentatively, D is TRBD1 (5 bases). The germline V gene has CDR1 SGHDT and CDR2 YYEEEE. V was clipped by 4 bases and J by 1 base, with 9 bases between them. This CDR3 contains 14 residues. The CDR3 spells CASSPPGAKNIQYF. Here the CDR3 DNA reads TGTGCCAGCAGCCCCCCAGGGGCCAAAAACATTCAGTACTTC.

The chain couples TRBV10-3 to TRBJ2-7, with 8 bases identical to TRBD1. Trimming took 4 bases from V and 0 from J; bases not matched to a gene: 5. This CDR3 region has 15 residues. Germline CDR1 ENHRY, CDR2 SYGVKD. The CDR3 is CAISADRVLSYEQYF. CDR3 in DNA: TGTGCCATCAGTGCGGACAGGGTCCTCTCCTACGAGCAGTACTTC.

This clone was counted only a few times. The genes are TRBV11-2 and TRBJ1-5; D is unresolved. The V gene lost 1 base and the J gene lost 6 bases, with 7 bases spanning the gap. The CDR3 contains 13 residues. Germline loops: CDR1 SGHAT, CDR2 FQNNGV. The CDR3 DNA reads TGTGCCAGCAGCTTAGCACTCCGTCAGCCCCAGCATTTT. Protein: CASSLALRQPQHF.

V and J are TRBV29-1 and TRBJ2-2, with 16 positions matching TRBD2. This CDR3 spans 16 amino acids. The V and J ends lost 6 bases and 3 bases, in that order; junction bases with no gene match: 4. Germline V gene sequence: CDR1 SQVTM, CDR2 ANQGSEA. CDR3 residues: CSVGTSGGADTGELFF. CDR3 nucleotides: TGCAGCGTCGGGACTAGCGGGGGGGCGGACACCGGGGAGCTGTTTTTT.

Written as DNA, the CDR3 is TGTGCCAGCACCCCCGCGGGGACGGGTATCTATGGCTACACCTTC. Protein: CASTPAGTGIYGYTF. The V gene is TRBV28, the J gene TRBJ1-2; weak D call: TRBD1 (5 bases). The CDR3 is 15 residues long. V was shortened by 7 bases and J by 4 bases, with 19 bases between the two germline ends. Germline-derived CDR1 and CDR2 are MDHEN and SYDVKM.

The sample holds one count of this clone. CDR3 residues: CSVEKDSYV. In DNA, the CDR3 is TGCAGCGTTGAGAAGGACAGTTACGTC. The chain employs TRBV29-1 and TRBJ2-7, with TRBD1 as a possible D gene (6 bases). The CDR3 covers 9 residues. Looked up from germline, CDR1 is SQVTM and CDR2 is ANQGSEA. The germline V and J ends were trimmed by 3 bases and 13 bases, with 10 bases remaining between them.

The CDR3 DNA is TGTGCCAGCAGCTTGGATAGGGGGAGGCCAGGGGGTAACTACGAGCAGTACTTC. This gives the protein CASSLDRGRPGGNYEQYF. The chain has TRBV5-5 and TRBJ2-7; possible D gene TRBD1, 7 bases. V lost 0 bases, J lost 3 bases, and 22 bases lay in between. CDR3 length: 18 amino acids. The germline V gene has CDR1 SGHKS and CDR2 YYEKEE (reference sequence).

The table lists this clone with a few counts. The chain employs TRBV18 and TRBJ1-1, with D possibly matching TRBD1 (5 bases). The CDR3 covers 13 residues. The germline V gene has CDR1 KGHSH and CDR2 LQKENI. V lost 1 base and J lost 3, with 6 bases in between. CDR3 coding DNA: TGTGCCAGCTCACCACAGGGGCACACTGAAGCTTTCTTT. Its translation is CASSPQGHTEAFF. Full variable domain (remainder filled in from reference TRBV18 and TRBJ1-1): NAGVMQNPRHLVRRRGQEARLRCSPMKGHSHVYWYRQLPEEGLKFMVYLQKENIIDESGMPKERFSAEFPKEGPSILRIQQVVRGDSAAYFCASSPQGHTEAFFGQGTRLTVV.

This clone has more than one count but fewer than ten. The V and J genes are TRBV2 and TRBJ2-2; TRBD1 agrees at 9 bases. This CDR3 spans 14 amino acids. The germline gives CDR1 SNHLY, CDR2 FYNNEI. Germline trimming cut 6 bases from V and 3 bases from J; bases unmatched to any gene: 2. CDR3 region: CASRGQGDTGELFF. The CDR3 bases are TGTGCCAGCAGGGGACAGGGCGACACCGGGGAGCTGTTTTTT.

The table lists this clone with a count of one. The rearrangement joins TRBV6-1 to TRBJ2-6; 8 nucleotides agree with TRBD1. With 7 bases clipped from V and 4 bases from J, the junction kept 6 bases outside the gene matches. This CDR3 has 15 residues. CDR1 is MNHNS and CDR2 is SASEGT in the germline V gene. The CDR3 nucleotides read TGTGCCAGCACCCTGACAGGGGTCGGGGCCAACGTCCTGACTTTC. Its protein is CASTLTGVGANVLTF.